The 23 T cell receptor beta chains below all came from one sample that was sequenced in a study of control samples from healthy donors and cancer patients. Sequenced by immunoSEQ multiplex PCR; TCRdb stores in-frame clones only, minus some. The sample includes over 100,000 clones, around 92% of them seen just once. Sequenced sample: blood. These TCRs come from a woman between 18 and 29 years old in good health.

CDR3 sequence: CASSPHGADEQFF. The CDR3 DNA reads TGTGCCAGCAGTCCGCACGGGGCGGATGAGCAGTTCTTC. V usage is TRBV12-3 or TRBV12-4 and J usage is TRBJ2-1; D may match TRBD1 or TRBD2 (5 bases each). V shed 5 bases and J shed 8 bases, with 13 bases lying between them. The length of the CDR3 is 13 residues.

This clone was counted once. V usage is TRBV28 and J usage is TRBJ2-1; a weak D match, TRBD2 (7 bases). Germline V lookup: CDR1 MDHEN, CDR2 SYDVKM. The CDR3 length is 15 residues. Trimming removed 5 bases at V and 6 bases at J, with 17 bases between. The CDR3 bases are TGTGCCAGCAGTCTGGACAGCCCGGGGGGCAATGAGCAGTTCTTC. This translates into CASSLDSPGGNEQFF.

This chain joins TRBV11-2 and TRBJ1-1; weak D call: TRBD1 (5 bases). The CDR3 spans 16 residues. V lost 1 base and J lost 0, with 12 bases in between. In germline, CDR1 is SGHAT, CDR2 FQNNGV. Here the CDR3 reads CASSLGRAFMNTEAFF. For the CDR3, the DNA is TGTGCCAGCAGCTTAGGCAGGGCCTTCATGAACACTGAAGCTTTCTTT.

The V and J genes are TRBV5-5 and TRBJ1-5, with D perhaps matching TRBD1 (6 bases). The CDR3 runs to 15 residues. Germline V lookup: CDR1 SGHKS, CDR2 YYEKEE (reference sequence). V was trimmed by 1 base and J by 7 bases, leaving 15 bases between them. The CDR3 spells CASSLSIGGQQPQHF. CDR3 nucleotides: TGTGCCAGCAGCTTGAGTATAGGGGGACAACAGCCCCAGCATTTT.

The chain carries TRBV6-5 and TRBJ2-7; TRBD2 agrees at 8 bases. The CDR3 extends over 15 amino acids. Germline-derived CDR1 and CDR2 are MNHEY and SVGAGI. Trimming removed 5 bases from V and 1 base from J; junction bases left unmatched: 7. The DNA for the CDR3 is TGTGCCAGCAGTAACATGCGGGGGGCGTCCTACGAGCAGTACTTC. It encodes CASSNMRGASYEQYF.

V is TRBV3-1 (or the pseudogene TRBV3-2) and J is TRBJ1-1; 9 positions agree with TRBD1. With V trimmed by 2 bases and J by 5 bases, 9 bases remained unmatched. The CDR3 loop spans 16 amino acids. CDR1 is LGHDT, CDR2 YNNKEL, per germline (reference sequence). In nucleotides, the CDR3 is TGTGCCAGCAGCCAACTGCCCGGGACAGGGAGTACTGAAGCTTTCTTT. Its translation is CASSQLPGTGSTEAFF.

V and J are TRBV6-5 and TRBJ1-1; D is unresolved. V was trimmed by 6 bases and J by 0 bases, leaving 11 bases between them. CDR3 length equals 14 residues. Germline lookup yields CDR1 MNHEY and CDR2 SVGAGI. CDR3 DNA sequence: TGTGCCAGCAGCTTAAGGACGGTGAACACTGAAGCTTTCTTT. Translated, it gives CASSLRTVNTEAFF.

This chain joins TRBV27 and TRBJ2-1, with D maybe TRBD1 (5 bases). Trimming took 3 bases from V and 2 from J, leaving 11 bases between them. This CDR3 region has 15 residues. In germline, CDR1 is MNHEY, CDR2 SMNVEV (reference sequence). In nucleotides, the CDR3 is TGTGCCAGCAGTTTTTCCGAGACAGCCTACAATGAGCAGTTCTTC. Translated: CASSFSETAYNEQFF.

The rearrangement links TRBV9 to TRBJ1-1, with D hard to call. The CDR3 has 15 residues. The germline CDR1 and CDR2 sequences are SGDLS and YYNGEE. With 0 bases removed from V and 5 bases from J, the gap between germline ends came to 14 bases. The CDR3 DNA reads as TGTGCCAGCAGCGTAGACCTGGCCCGGAGGACTGAAGCTTTCTTT. Translating gives CASSVDLARRTEAFF.

The V call is TRBV24-1, the J call TRBJ2-1; either TRBD1 or TRBD2 may fit D (6 bases each). Germline V gives CDR1 KGHDR, CDR2 SFDVKD. This CDR3 has 16 residues. The V end was cut by 2 bases, the J end by 10 bases, with 20 bases between. CDR3 region: CATSDSRGTRQVEQFF. In DNA, the CDR3 is TGTGCCACCAGTGATTCTCGGGGGACCAGACAGGTGGAGCAGTTCTTC.

This chain uses TRBV2 with TRBJ1-5, with D uncertain. V gave up 2 bases and J gave up 2 bases, with 10 bases separating them. The CDR3 spans 15 residues. CDR1 and CDR2 from the germline V gene are SNHLY and FYNNEI. CDR3 bases: TGTGCCAGCAGTGAACAACTACGAGGCAATCAGCCCCAGCATTTT. This gives the protein CASSEQLRGNQPQHF.

On this clone: The same CDR3 is also encoded by other DNA sequences in this sample. This chain links TRBV6-4 with TRBJ1-5; D is undetermined. The CDR3 sequence is 13 residues long. Germline CDR1 MRHNA, CDR2 SNTAGT. Trimming stripped 3 bases from V and 1 base from J, with 4 bases between. The CDR3 bases are TGTGCCAGCAGTGAGGGAAGCAATCAGCCCCAGCATTTT. It is translated as CASSEGSNQPQHF.

The V and J genes are TRBV2 and TRBJ2-2; 7 positions match TRBD1. The length of the CDR3 is 13 residues. The V and J ends lost 5 bases and 7 bases, in that order; junction bases with no gene match: 4. CDR1 and CDR2 (germline): SNHLY, FYNNEI. Here the CDR3 DNA reads TGTGCCAGCAGTCCTACAGGGGTCGGGGAGCTGTTTTTT. Translation: CASSPTGVGELFF.

In DNA, the CDR3 is TGTGCCAGCAGCTCGGGCGCGGGTGGCTACACCTTC. It translates to CASSSGAGGYTF. The chain carries TRBV7-2 and TRBJ1-2; D unresolved. The CDR3 runs 12 residues. Germline V gene sequence: CDR1 SGHTA, CDR2 FQGNSA. With 4 bases removed from V and 7 bases from J, the gap between germline ends came to 10 bases.

The rearrangement links TRBV24-1 to TRBJ1-1; no reliable D call. Germline V lookup: CDR1 KGHDR, CDR2 SFDVKD. There are 13 residues in the CDR3. Trimming removed 5 bases from V and 1 base from J, with 7 bases in between. The CDR3 spells CATSALSNTEAFF. DNA for the CDR3: TGTGCCACCAGTGCTCTCTCGAACACTGAAGCTTTCTTT.

The rearrangement uses TRBV24-1 and TRBJ2-5, with a tentative D call TRBD2 (5 bases). This CDR3 is 16 amino acids long. V was clipped by 0 bases and J by 2 bases, with 12 bases between them. The germline V gene encodes CDR1 KGHDR and CDR2 SFDVKD. The CDR3 DNA sequence: TGTGCCACCAGTGATTTGCGGAGGTCCAGTCAAGAGACCCAGTACTTC. This translates into CATSDLRRSSQETQYF.

V and J are TRBV27 and TRBJ1-5; D possibly corresponds to TRBD1 (5 bases). The CDR3 covers 13 residues. Trimming left V 3 bases short and J 9 bases short, with 12 bases between. Germline assignment: CDR1 MNHEY and CDR2 SMNVEV (reference sequence). In nucleotides, the CDR3 is TGTGCCAGCAGTTTGACAGAATCATGGCCCCAGCATTTT. This codes for CASSLTESWPQHF.

The chain has TRBV29-1 and TRBJ1-1, with D possibly TRBD1 on 5 matching bases. Trimming removed 6 bases at V and 8 bases at J, with 16 bases between. The CDR3 is 12 amino acids. Germline CDR1 SQVTM, CDR2 ANQGSEA. This CDR3 is CSVPRQGSEAFF. The CDR3 DNA is TGCAGCGTCCCCCGGCAGGGTTCGGAAGCTTTCTTT. The variable domain in full, completed from reference TRBV29-1 and TRBJ1-1, reads SAVISQKPSRDICQRGTSLTIQCQVDSQVTMMFWYRQQPGQSLTLIATANQGSEATYESGFVIDKFPISRPNLTFSTLTVSNMSPEDSSIYLCSVPRQGSEAFFGQGTRLTVV.

The genes are TRBV29-1 and TRBJ2-7, with D possibly matching TRBD2 (6 bases). The CDR3 loop spans 15 amino acids. Trimming took off 7 bases at V and 4 bases at J, with 23 bases between the two ends. Germline values: CDR1 SQVTM, CDR2 ANQGSEA. CDR3 nucleotide sequence: TGCAGCGCTGGCCTCTCCGTGGGAGGTTTTTACGAGCAGTACTTC. It specifies CSAGLSVGGFYEQYF.

The chain's CDR3 is CASSNGDSGNTIYF. The CDR3 DNA reads as TGCGCCAGCAGCAACGGGGATTCTGGAAACACCATATATTTT. The gene calls are TRBV5-1 and TRBJ1-3; no reliable D call. The CDR3 runs 14 residues. V lost 4 bases and J lost 1, with 9 bases in between. The germline gives CDR1 SGHRS, CDR2 YFSETQ.

The rearrangement links TRBV7-9 to TRBJ2-1, with D tentatively TRBD2 (5 bases). Germline lookup yields CDR1 SEHNR and CDR2 FQNEAQ (reference sequence). The CDR3 is made up of 16 amino acids. Trimming took off 4 bases at V and 8 bases at J, with 21 bases between the two ends. CDR3 sequence (DNA): TGTGCCAGCAGCTATAAAAGCGCCGGGATATTACATGAGCAGTTCTTC. This codes for CASSYKSAGILHEQFF. The variable domain in full, with the rest retrieved from reference TRBV7-9 and TRBJ2-1, is DTGVSQNPRHKITKRGQNVTFRCDPISEHNRLYWYRQTLGQGPEFLTYFQNEAQLEKSRLLSDRFSAERPKGSFSTLEIQRTEQGDSAMYLCASSYKSAGILHEQFFGPGTRLTVL.

This clone was recorded once. The chain combines TRBV5-1 with TRBJ2-1; 10 bases line up with TRBD2. Trimming cost V 0 bases and J 7 bases; bases outside gene matches: 13. The CDR3 sequence is 18 residues long. Germline values: CDR1 SGHRS, CDR2 YFSETQ. CDR3 DNA: TGCGCCAGCAGCTTGGTGGTCCCTAGCGGGAGCCACTTTAATGAGCAGTTCTTC. Its protein is CASSLVVPSGSHFNEQFF.

The chain joins TRBV24-1 to TRBJ2-3; D is possibly TRBD2 (7 bases). CDR1 and CDR2 from the germline V gene are KGHDR and SFDVKD. The V end was cut by 4 bases, the J end by 0 bases, with 19 bases between. This CDR3 region has 18 residues. The CDR3 spells CATSDLGPGGLSTDTQYF. The CDR3 DNA sequence: TGTGCCACCAGTGACTTGGGTCCGGGGGGCTTAAGCACAGATACGCAGTATTTT.